These 2 T cell receptor beta chains were sequenced from one sample in a study of blood T cells in healthy people across ages. Combining a sample-barcoded 5' primer with a J-beta primer mix, a second PCR ran for about 7 to 11 cycles. TCRdb passed the 5' RACE reads through MiXCR, listing each CDR3 protein once. The sample yields about 640,000 distinct CDR3 sequences, around 54% seen once. The sequencing input was blood. These receptors all come from a man in his 60s in good health.

This chain links TRBV21-1 with TRBJ1-2. TRBV21-1 is assigned pseudogene status. This CDR3 is 12 amino acids long. CDR3 DNA sequence: TGTGCCAGCAGGCGACACTACTATGGCTACACCTTC. This translates into CASRRHYYGYTF.

The rearrangement joins TRBV4-2 to TRBJ2-1, with D perhaps matching TRBD1 (6 bases). Trimming left V 1 base short and J 1 base short, with 11 bases between. Per the germline V gene, CDR1 is LGHNA and CDR2 is YNFKEQ. The CDR3 spans 16 residues. CDR3 nucleotides: TGTGCCAGCAGCCAAGGGGGACAACTATCCTACAATGAGCAGTTCTTC. This gives the protein CASSQGGQLSYNEQFF.